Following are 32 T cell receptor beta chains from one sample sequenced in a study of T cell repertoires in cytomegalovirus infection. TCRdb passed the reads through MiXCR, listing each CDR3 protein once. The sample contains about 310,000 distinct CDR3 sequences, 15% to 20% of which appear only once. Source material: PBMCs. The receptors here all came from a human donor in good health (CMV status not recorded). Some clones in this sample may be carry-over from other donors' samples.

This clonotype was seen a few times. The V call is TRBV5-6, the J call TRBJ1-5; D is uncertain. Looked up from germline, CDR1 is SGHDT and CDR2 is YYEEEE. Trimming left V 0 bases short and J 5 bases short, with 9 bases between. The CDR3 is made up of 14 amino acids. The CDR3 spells CASSLGQSYQPQHF. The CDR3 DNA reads TGTGCCAGCAGCTTGGGGCAGTCCTATCAGCCCCAGCATTTT.

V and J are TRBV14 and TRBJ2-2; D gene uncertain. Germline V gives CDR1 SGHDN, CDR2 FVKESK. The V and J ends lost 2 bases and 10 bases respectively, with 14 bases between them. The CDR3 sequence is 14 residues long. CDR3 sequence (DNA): TGTGCCAGCAGCCAAAGCATGGGATCCGAGGAGCTGTTTTTT. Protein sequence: CASSQSMGSEELFF.

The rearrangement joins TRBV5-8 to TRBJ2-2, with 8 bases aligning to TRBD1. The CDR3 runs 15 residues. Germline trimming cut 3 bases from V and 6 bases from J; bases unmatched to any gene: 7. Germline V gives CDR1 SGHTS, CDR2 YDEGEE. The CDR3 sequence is CASSSRQGTAGELFF. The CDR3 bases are TGTGCCAGCAGCTCGCGACAGGGGACGGCCGGGGAGCTGTTTTTT. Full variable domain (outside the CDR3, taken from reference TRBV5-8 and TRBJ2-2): EAGVTQSPTHLIKTRGQQATLRCSPISGHTSVYWYQQALGLGLQFLLWYDEGEERNRGNFPPRFSGRQFPNYSSELNVNALELEDSALYLCASSSRQGTAGELFFGEGSRLTVL.

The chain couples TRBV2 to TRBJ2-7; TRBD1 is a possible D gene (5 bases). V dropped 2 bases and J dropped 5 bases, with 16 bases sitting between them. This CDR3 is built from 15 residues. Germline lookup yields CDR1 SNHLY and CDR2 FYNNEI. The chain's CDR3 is CASSELGRAVDEQYF. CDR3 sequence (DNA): TGTGCCAGCAGTGAATTGGGCAGGGCAGTGGACGAGCAGTACTTC. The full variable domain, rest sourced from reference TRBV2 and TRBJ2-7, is EPEVTQTPSHQVTQMGQEVILRCVPISNHLYFYWYRQILGQKVEFLVSFYNNEISEKSEIFDDQFSVERPDGSNFTLKIRSTKLEDSAMYFCASSELGRAVDEQYFGPGTRLTVT.

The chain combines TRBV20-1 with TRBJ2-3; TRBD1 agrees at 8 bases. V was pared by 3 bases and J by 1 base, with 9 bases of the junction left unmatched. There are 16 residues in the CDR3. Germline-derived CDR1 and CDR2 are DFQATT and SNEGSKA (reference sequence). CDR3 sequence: CSARDRAAPRTDTQYF. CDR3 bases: TGCAGTGCTAGGGACAGGGCGGCCCCTCGCACAGATACGCAGTATTTT.

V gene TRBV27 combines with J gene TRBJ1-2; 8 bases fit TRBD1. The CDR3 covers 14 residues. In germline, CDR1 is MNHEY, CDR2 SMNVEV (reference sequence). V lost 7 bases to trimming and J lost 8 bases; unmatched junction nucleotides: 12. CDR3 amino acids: CASNRQGLGGGYTF. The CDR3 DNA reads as TGTGCCAGCAACCGACAGGGGTTAGGGGGGGGCTACACCTTC.

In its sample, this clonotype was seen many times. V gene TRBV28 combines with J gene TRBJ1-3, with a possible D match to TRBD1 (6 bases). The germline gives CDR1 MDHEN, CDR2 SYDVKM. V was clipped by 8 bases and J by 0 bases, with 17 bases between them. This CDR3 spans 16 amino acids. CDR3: CASGPSDSSSGNTIYF. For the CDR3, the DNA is TGTGCCAGCGGACCCTCGGACAGTAGCTCTGGAAACACCATATATTTT.

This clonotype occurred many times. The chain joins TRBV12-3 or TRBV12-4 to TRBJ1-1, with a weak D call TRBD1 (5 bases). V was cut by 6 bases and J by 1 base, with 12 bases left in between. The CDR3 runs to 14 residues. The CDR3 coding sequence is TGTGCCAGCAGCTTAAGGGGCGGGAACACTGAAGCTTTCTTT. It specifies CASSLRGGNTEAFF.

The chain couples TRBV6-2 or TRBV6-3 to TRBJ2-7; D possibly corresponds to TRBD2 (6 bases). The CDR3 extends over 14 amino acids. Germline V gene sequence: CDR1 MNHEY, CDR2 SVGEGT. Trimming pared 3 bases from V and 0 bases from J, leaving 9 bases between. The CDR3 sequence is CASSYLAPSYEQYF. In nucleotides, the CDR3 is TGTGCCAGCAGTTATCTAGCGCCCTCCTACGAGCAGTACTTC.

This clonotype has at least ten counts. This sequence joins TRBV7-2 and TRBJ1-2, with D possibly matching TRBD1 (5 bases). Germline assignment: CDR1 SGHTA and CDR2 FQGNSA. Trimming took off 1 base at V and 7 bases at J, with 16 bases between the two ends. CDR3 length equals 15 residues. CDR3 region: CASSLVISRRGGYTF. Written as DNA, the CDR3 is TGTGCCAGCAGCTTAGTGATTTCAAGGAGGGGTGGCTACACCTTC.

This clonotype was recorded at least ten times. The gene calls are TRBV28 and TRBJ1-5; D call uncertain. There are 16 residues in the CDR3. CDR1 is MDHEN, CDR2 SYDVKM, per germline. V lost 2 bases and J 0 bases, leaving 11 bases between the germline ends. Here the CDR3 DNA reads TGTGCCAGCAGTTTAACACCGACCTCTAGCAATCAGCCCCAGCATTTT. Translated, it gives CASSLTPTSSNQPQHF.

CDR3 sequence reads: CASSSGGPGEQYF. For the CDR3, the DNA is TGCGCCAGCAGTTCGGGGGGGCCTGGCGAGCAGTACTTC. The chain is built from TRBV5-1 and TRBJ2-7; the match to TRBD2 covers 8 bases. V trimming: 5 bases; J trimming: 6 bases; junction bases outside the gene matches: 7. CDR1 is SGHRS and CDR2 is YFSETQ in the germline V gene. The CDR3 consists of 13 residues.

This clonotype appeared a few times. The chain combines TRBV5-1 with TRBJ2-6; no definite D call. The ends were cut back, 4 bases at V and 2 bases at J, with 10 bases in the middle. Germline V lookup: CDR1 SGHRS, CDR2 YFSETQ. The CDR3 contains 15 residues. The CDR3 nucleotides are TGCGCCAGCAGCCAAATCGAAGCTGGGGCCAACGTCCTGACTTTC. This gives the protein CASSQIEAGANVLTF.

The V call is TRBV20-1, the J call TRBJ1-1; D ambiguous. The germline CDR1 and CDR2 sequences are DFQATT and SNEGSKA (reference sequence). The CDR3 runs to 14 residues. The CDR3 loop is CSGRQAGPNTEAFF. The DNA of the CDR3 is TGCAGCGGGAGGCAAGCAGGTCCGAACACTGAAGCTTTCTTT.

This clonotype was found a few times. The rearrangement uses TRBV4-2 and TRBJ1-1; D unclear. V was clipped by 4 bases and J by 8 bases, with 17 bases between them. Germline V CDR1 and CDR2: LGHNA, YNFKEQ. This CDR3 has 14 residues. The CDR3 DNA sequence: TGTGCCAGCAGCCCCGGTCTTATTAGACCCGAAGCTTTCTTT. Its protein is CASSPGLIRPEAFF.

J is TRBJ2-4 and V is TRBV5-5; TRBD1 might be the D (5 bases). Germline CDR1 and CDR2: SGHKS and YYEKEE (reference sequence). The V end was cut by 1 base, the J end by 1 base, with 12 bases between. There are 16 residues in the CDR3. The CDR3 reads CASSLTTERAKNIQYF. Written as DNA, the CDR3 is TGTGCCAGCAGCTTGACGACAGAAAGGGCCAAAAACATTCAGTACTTC.

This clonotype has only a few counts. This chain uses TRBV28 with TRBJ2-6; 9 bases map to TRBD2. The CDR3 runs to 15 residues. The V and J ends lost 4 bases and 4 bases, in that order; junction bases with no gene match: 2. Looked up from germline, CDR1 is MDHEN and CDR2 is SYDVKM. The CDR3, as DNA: TGTGCCAGCAGTTCGCTAGCGGGGGGGGCCAACGTCCTGACTTTC. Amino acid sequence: CASSSLAGGANVLTF.

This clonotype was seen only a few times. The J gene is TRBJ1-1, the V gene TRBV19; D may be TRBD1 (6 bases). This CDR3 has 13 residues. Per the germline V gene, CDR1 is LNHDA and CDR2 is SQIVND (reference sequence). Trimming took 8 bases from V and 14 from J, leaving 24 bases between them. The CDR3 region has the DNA TGTGCCAGTGGGGGGCCGTTGAGTGGAGGGTTCTTCTTT. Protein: CASGGPLSGGFFF.

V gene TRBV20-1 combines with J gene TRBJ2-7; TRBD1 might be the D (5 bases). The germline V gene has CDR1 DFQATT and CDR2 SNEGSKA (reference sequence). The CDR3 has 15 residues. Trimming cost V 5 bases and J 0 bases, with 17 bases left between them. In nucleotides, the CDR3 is TGCAGTGCTCCGGTGGGGCCCCGAAGCTCCTACGAGCAGTACTTC. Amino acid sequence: CSAPVGPRSSYEQYF.

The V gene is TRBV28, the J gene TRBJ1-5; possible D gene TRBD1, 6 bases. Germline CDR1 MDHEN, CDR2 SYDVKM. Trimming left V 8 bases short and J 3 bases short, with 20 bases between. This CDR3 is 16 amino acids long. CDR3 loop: CASSLRGQGVNQPQHF. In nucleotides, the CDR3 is TGTGCCAGCTCCCTAAGGGGACAAGGGGTCAATCAGCCCCAGCATTTT.

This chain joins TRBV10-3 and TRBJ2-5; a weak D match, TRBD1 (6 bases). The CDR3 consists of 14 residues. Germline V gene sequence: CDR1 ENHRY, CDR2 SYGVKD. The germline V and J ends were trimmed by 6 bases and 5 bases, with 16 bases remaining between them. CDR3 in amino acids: CAISLGRGLETQYF. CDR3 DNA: TGTGCCATCAGCCTGGGCAGGGGCTTGGAGACCCAGTACTTC.

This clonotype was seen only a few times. CDR3 bases: TGTGCCAGCAAAAAGACAGGAACCTACGAGCAGTACTTC. Translating it yields CASKKTGTYEQYF. The gene calls are TRBV6-5 and TRBJ2-7, with D possibly TRBD1 on 6 matching bases. Trimming removed 7 bases from V and 2 bases from J, with 12 bases in between. CDR3 length: 13 residues. Germline V gives CDR1 MNHEY, CDR2 SVGAGI.

The DNA of the CDR3 is TGCGCCAGCAGCCCCTGGGACGGAACTAATGAAAAACTGTTTTTT. Protein product: CASSPWDGTNEKLFF. J is TRBJ1-4 and V is TRBV4-1; possibly TRBD1 for D (5 bases). CDR3 length: 15 amino acids. The V gene's germline CDR1 is MGHRA and CDR2 YSYEKL. V dropped 4 bases and J dropped 1 base, with 10 bases sitting between them.

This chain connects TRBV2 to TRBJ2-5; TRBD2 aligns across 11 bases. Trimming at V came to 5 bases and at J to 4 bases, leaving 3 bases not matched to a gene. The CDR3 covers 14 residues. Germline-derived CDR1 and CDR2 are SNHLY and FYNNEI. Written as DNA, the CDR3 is TGTGCCAGCAGTAATCTAGCGGGGGGAGAGACCCAGTACTTC. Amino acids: CASSNLAGGETQYF.

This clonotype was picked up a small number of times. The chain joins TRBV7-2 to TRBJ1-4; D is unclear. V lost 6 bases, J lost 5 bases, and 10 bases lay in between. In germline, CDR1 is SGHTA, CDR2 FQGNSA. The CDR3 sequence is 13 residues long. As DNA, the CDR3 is TGTGCCAGCAGGCCCGGTGCAAATGAAAAACTGTTTTTT. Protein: CASRPGANEKLFF.

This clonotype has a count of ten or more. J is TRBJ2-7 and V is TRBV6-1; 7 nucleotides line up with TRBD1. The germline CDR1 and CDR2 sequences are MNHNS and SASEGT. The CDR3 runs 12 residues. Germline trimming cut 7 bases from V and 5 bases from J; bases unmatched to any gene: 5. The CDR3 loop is CASKTGVHEQYF. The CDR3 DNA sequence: TGTGCCAGCAAAACAGGGGTTCACGAGCAGTACTTC.

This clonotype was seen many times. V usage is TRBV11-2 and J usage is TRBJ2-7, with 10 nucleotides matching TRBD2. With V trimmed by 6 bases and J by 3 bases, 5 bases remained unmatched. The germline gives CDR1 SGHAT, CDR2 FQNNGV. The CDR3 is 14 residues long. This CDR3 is CASSSGLAVYEQYF. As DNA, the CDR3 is TGTGCCAGCAGTTCAGGACTAGCGGTCTACGAGCAGTACTTC.

CDR3 sequence: CASSPPGLSYQAFF. The DNA of the CDR3 is TGTGCCAGCAGTCCCCCGGGGTTGAGTTATCAAGCTTTCTTT. The chain employs TRBV12-3 or TRBV12-4 and TRBJ1-1, with no clear D. The V and J ends lost 5 bases and 9 bases respectively, with 19 bases between them. The CDR3 runs 14 residues.

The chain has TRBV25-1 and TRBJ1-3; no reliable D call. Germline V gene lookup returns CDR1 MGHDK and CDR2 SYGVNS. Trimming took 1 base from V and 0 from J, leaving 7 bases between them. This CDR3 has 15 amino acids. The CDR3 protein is CASSEWRSSGNTIYF. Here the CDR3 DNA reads TGTGCCAGCAGTGAATGGAGGTCCTCTGGAAACACCATATATTTT.

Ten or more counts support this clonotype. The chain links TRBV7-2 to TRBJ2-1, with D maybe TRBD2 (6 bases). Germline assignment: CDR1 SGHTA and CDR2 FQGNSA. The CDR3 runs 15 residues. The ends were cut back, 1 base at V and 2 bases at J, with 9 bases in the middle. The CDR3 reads CASSLVGGTYNEQFF. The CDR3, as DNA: TGTGCCAGCAGCTTAGTTGGAGGGACCTACAATGAGCAGTTCTTC.

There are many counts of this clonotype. The CDR3: CASSYSGFLLQETQYF. CDR3 coding DNA: TGTGCCAGCAGTTACTCAGGATTTCTACTCCAAGAGACCCAGTACTTC. The V gene is TRBV6-5, the J gene TRBJ2-5; D gene uncertain. The length of the CDR3 is 16 residues. The V gene's germline CDR1 is MNHEY and CDR2 SVGAGI. With 0 bases removed from V and 1 base from J, the gap between germline ends came to 12 bases.

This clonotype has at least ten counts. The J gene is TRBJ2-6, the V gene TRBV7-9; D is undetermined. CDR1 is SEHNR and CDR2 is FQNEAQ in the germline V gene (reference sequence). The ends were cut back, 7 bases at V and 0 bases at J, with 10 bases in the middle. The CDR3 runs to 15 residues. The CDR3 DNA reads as TGTGCCAGCACTCGGACCTCCTCTGGGGCCAACGTCCTGACTTTC. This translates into CASTRTSSGANVLTF.